The 29 T cell receptor beta chains below all came from one sample that was sequenced in a study of cytomegalovirus exposure and HLA in healthy donors. PCR involved 60 Vbeta and 13 Jbeta primers. The assay was immunoSEQ multiplex PCR, and TCRdb's table has in-frame clones only and misses some. The sample has 140,000 to 150,000 clones, 65% to 85% seen once. Sequencing was done on a sample of PBMCs. The receptors shown here come from a man aged 25-40 years in good health and CMV-seronegative.

J is TRBJ1-4 and V is TRBV5-1, with D perhaps matching TRBD1 (5 bases). The CDR3 runs to 15 residues. CDR1 is SGHRS, CDR2 YFSETQ, per germline. V dropped 1 base and J dropped 4 bases, with 11 bases sitting between them. The CDR3 DNA sequence: TGCGCCAGCAGCTTGACAGGATGGGATAATGAAAAACTGTTTTTT. Translating gives CASSLTGWDNEKLFF.

A note on this clone: Other DNA sequences in the same sample also yield this CDR3. The chain employs TRBV5-1 and TRBJ1-2, with D perhaps matching TRBD1 (5 bases). Germline V lookup: CDR1 SGHRS, CDR2 YFSETQ. The CDR3 spans 14 residues. Trimming removed 0 bases at V and 4 bases at J, with 10 bases between. The DNA of the CDR3 is TGCGCCAGCAGCTTGGCCGGGGGAGGCTATGGCTACACCTTC. Translation: CASSLAGGGYGYTF.

Comment on this clone: An end of the junction does not agree with germline; a read error may underlie this. The J gene is TRBJ2-4, the V gene TRBV27, with TRBD1 matching 7 bases. Germline V gene data show CDR1 as MNHEY and CDR2 as SMNVEV (reference sequence). This CDR3 is built from 15 residues. The CDR3 reads CASSDREYPKNSQYF. The CDR3 nucleotides read TGTGCCAGCAGTGACAGGGAGTACCCCAAAAACAGTCAGTACTTC.

The V and J genes are TRBV20-1 and TRBJ2-7, with D possibly TRBD1 on 5 matching bases. Trimming pared 4 bases from V and 6 bases from J, leaving 10 bases between. There are 11 residues in the CDR3. Looked up from germline, CDR1 is DFQATT and CDR2 is SNEGSKA (reference sequence). The DNA of the CDR3 is TGCAGTGCTAAGGGGTACCGCGAGCAGTACTTC. Residues: CSAKGYREQYF.

This clone came up many times. V gene TRBV18 combines with J gene TRBJ1-4, with TRBD1 matching 9 bases. With V trimmed by 1 base and J by 8 bases, 5 bases remained unmatched. This CDR3 is 15 amino acids long. Germline V gives CDR1 KGHSH, CDR2 LQKENI. CDR3 bases: TGTGCCAGCTCACCACGCGGGACAGGGAGAGAAAAACTGTTTTTT. As protein: CASSPRGTGREKLFF.

This clone was detected only a few times. An end of the junction differs from the germline gene, which may be a read error. The V and J genes are TRBV7-7 and TRBJ2-5; tentatively, D is TRBD2 (6 bases). Germline CDR1 is SSHAT and CDR2 is FNYEAQ (reference sequence). The CDR3 totals 18 residues. The CDR3 DNA reads as TGTGCTAGCAGCTTACTCGAGGCGAGGCGGGGCCCAGGCGGGACCCAGTACTTC. Translating it yields CASSLLEARRGPGGTQYF.

The chain couples TRBV28 to TRBJ2-7, with 9 bases that match TRBD2. Germline V gene sequence: CDR1 MDHEN, CDR2 SYDVKM. There are 15 residues in the CDR3. V lost 4 bases to trimming and J lost 6 bases; unmatched junction nucleotides: 10. The CDR3 coding sequence is TGTGCCAGCAGTTCCCCCACTAGCGGGTCCGGCGAGCAGTACTTC. Translating gives CASSSPTSGSGEQYF.

This chain connects TRBV2 to TRBJ2-1, with 9 nucleotides matching TRBD1. The CDR3 contains 14 residues. The germline V gene encodes CDR1 SNHLY and CDR2 FYNNEI. V shed 3 bases and J 9 bases; nucleotides not matched to a gene: 6. The CDR3 loop reads CASSDTGGLSEQFF. In DNA form, the CDR3 reads TGTGCCAGCAGTGATACAGGGGGCTTGAGTGAGCAGTTCTTC. Based on the CDR3 plus reference TRBV2 and TRBJ2-1, the full variable domain is EPEVTQTPSHQVTQMGQEVILRCVPISNHLYFYWYRQILGQKVEFLVSFYNNEISEKSEIFDDQFSVERPDGSNFTLKIRSTKLEDSAMYFCASSDTGGLSEQFFGPGTRLTVL.

This clone was detected a few times. The chain combines TRBV5-1 with TRBJ2-1, with TRBD2 as a possible D gene (5 bases). Trimming stripped 4 bases from V and 2 bases from J, with 19 bases between. Germline V CDR1 and CDR2: SGHRS, YFSETQ. This CDR3 is 17 amino acids long. Written as DNA, the CDR3 is TGCGCCAGCAGCCCCGAGGGCCCCAGCGGTCCCTACAATGAGCAGTTCTTC. This translates into CASSPEGPSGPYNEQFF.

The chain's CDR3 is CSVESRGRGETQYF. CDR3 sequence (DNA): TGCAGCGTTGAAAGTCGAGGCAGGGGCGAGACCCAGTACTTC. This chain connects TRBV29-1 to TRBJ2-5; D perhaps matches TRBD1 (6 bases). Between the trimmed V and J ends, which lost 2 bases and 5 bases, there was a span of 15 bases. This CDR3 is 14 amino acids long. Germline V CDR1 and CDR2: SQVTM, ANQGSEA.

This clone was seen only a few times. J is TRBJ2-7 and V is TRBV4-2, with TRBD2 as a possible D gene (5 bases). CDR3 length equals 15 residues. Trimming cost V 0 bases and J 1 base, with 10 bases left between them. CDR1 is LGHNA, CDR2 YNFKEQ, per germline. The CDR3 protein is CASSQDSRDSYEQYF. CDR3 DNA: TGTGCCAGCAGCCAAGATTCACGGGATTCCTACGAGCAGTACTTC.

The V call is TRBV5-1, the J call TRBJ2-3, with TRBD2 identical over 11 bases. The CDR3 is 16 amino acids. With 2 bases clipped from V and 4 bases from J, the junction kept 6 bases outside the gene matches. Germline V gene lookup returns CDR1 SGHRS and CDR2 YFSETQ. CDR3 nucleotide sequence: TGCGCCAGCAGCTTCCTGACTAGCGGGGAGGCAGATACGCAGTATTTT. This codes for CASSFLTSGEADTQYF.

V and J are TRBV7-2 and TRBJ2-2, with D unresolved. The V and J ends lost 3 bases and 7 bases respectively, with 9 bases between them. Germline V gene data show CDR1 as SGHTA and CDR2 as FQGNSA. The CDR3 is 13 amino acids. The CDR3 DNA sequence: TGTGCCAGCAGCTTCTTAGAAATCGGGGAGCTGTTTTTT. Its protein is CASSFLEIGELFF.

This chain connects TRBV5-4 to TRBJ2-5; 7 nucleotides match TRBD2. The V and J ends lost 3 bases and 5 bases, in that order; junction bases with no gene match: 4. Germline values: CDR1 SGHNT, CDR2 YYREEE (reference sequence). CDR3 length equals 13 residues. The CDR3 nucleotides are TGTGCCAGCAGCTCCAGGGAGGGGGAGACCCAGTACTTC. It codes for CASSSREGETQYF.

This chain uses TRBV6-1 with TRBJ1-2; D gene unclear. From germline, CDR1 is MNHNS and CDR2 SASEGT. This CDR3 contains 13 residues. Trimming pared 7 bases from V and 2 bases from J, leaving 11 bases between. CDR3 residues: CASNRDTNYGYTF. CDR3 bases: TGTGCCAGCAATCGGGATACAAACTATGGCTACACCTTC.

The rearrangement uses TRBV6-1 and TRBJ2-1, with a tentative D call TRBD2 (6 bases). From germline, CDR1 is MNHNS and CDR2 SASEGT. The CDR3 length is 15 residues. V dropped 0 bases and J dropped 0 bases, with 6 bases sitting between them. The CDR3 DNA is TGTGCCAGCAGTGAAGCGGGGGGCTCCTACAATGAGCAGTTCTTC. As protein: CASSEAGGSYNEQFF.

This clone was detected only once. V and J are TRBV6-5 and TRBJ1-1, with D unclear. There are 13 residues in the CDR3. Per the germline V gene, CDR1 is MNHEY and CDR2 is SVGAGI. V gave up 7 bases and J gave up 0 bases, with 9 bases separating them. The CDR3 region is CASMVNLNTEAFF. Here the CDR3 DNA reads TGTGCCAGCATGGTAAACTTGAACACTGAAGCTTTCTTT.

The chain joins TRBV6-5 to TRBJ2-7; 10 bases agree with TRBD1. This CDR3 has 14 amino acids. With 2 bases clipped from V and 5 bases from J, the junction kept 3 bases outside the gene matches. CDR1 and CDR2 from the germline V gene are MNHEY and SVGAGI. Written as DNA, the CDR3 is TGTGCCAGCAGTTACCGGGACAGGGGCCACGAGCAGTACTTC. Encoded protein: CASSYRDRGHEQYF.

The gene calls are TRBV7-2 and TRBJ1-3; 7 nucleotides agree with TRBD1. With 4 bases clipped from V and 4 bases from J, the junction kept 4 bases outside the gene matches. The CDR3 consists of 14 residues. The germline gives CDR1 SGHTA, CDR2 FQGNSA. The CDR3 region is CASSSRGQGNTIYF. Written as DNA, the CDR3 is TGTGCCAGCAGCTCAAGGGGGCAAGGAAACACCATATATTTT.

The chain couples TRBV28 to TRBJ1-2; tentative D call: TRBD1 (6 bases). V lost 5 bases, J lost 2 bases, and 12 bases lay in between. Germline V gene sequence: CDR1 MDHEN, CDR2 SYDVKM. The CDR3 consists of 14 residues. The CDR3 DNA is TGTGCCAGCAGTGCTTTCGGACAGAACTATGGCTACACCTTC. This gives the protein CASSAFGQNYGYTF.

CDR3 DNA sequence: TGTGCCAGCAGCCCACGGGACAGGGGAGGCTACGAGCAGTACTTC. Translating it yields CASSPRDRGGYEQYF. The chain carries TRBV7-9 and TRBJ2-7; TRBD1 aligns across 10 bases. In germline, CDR1 is SEHNR, CDR2 FQNEAQ (reference sequence). The CDR3 is made up of 15 amino acids. The V and J ends lost 5 bases and 3 bases, in that order; junction bases with no gene match: 7.

The gene calls are TRBV28 and TRBJ2-7, with 7 nucleotides matching TRBD1. Germline V gene data show CDR1 as MDHEN and CDR2 as SYDVKM. V lost 5 bases to trimming and J lost 5 bases; unmatched junction nucleotides: 9. The CDR3 totals 14 residues. The DNA for the CDR3 is TGTGCCAGCAGTCCTGACAGGGAAGTCGACGAGCAGTACTTC. This translates into CASSPDREVDEQYF.

The chain recombines TRBV2 with TRBJ2-3, with 8 nucleotides matching TRBD1. Germline trimming cut 4 bases from V and 7 bases from J; bases unmatched to any gene: 13. Germline V gene data show CDR1 as SNHLY and CDR2 as FYNNEI. The CDR3 has 16 amino acids. CDR3: CASSAPGTGTTNTQYF. The CDR3 DNA follows: TGTGCCAGCAGTGCTCCCGGGACAGGAACCACGAATACGCAGTATTTT. The full variable domain, completed using reference TRBV2 and TRBJ2-3, is EPEVTQTPSHQVTQMGQEVILRCVPISNHLYFYWYRQILGQKVEFLVSFYNNEISEKSEIFDDQFSVERPDGSNFTLKIRSTKLEDSAMYFCASSAPGTGTTNTQYFGPGTRLTVL.

The chain has TRBV9 and TRBJ2-1, with TRBD2 matching 10 bases. This CDR3 contains 15 residues. Germline lookup yields CDR1 SGDLS and CDR2 YYNGEE. V lost 0 bases to trimming and J lost 9 bases; unmatched junction nucleotides: 6. The CDR3 region has the DNA TGTGCCAGCAGCGTAGAAGCGGGGGGGCCGGGTGAGCAGTTCTTC. Translating it yields CASSVEAGGPGEQFF.

The chain employs TRBV5-1 and TRBJ1-1; no firm D call. Germline CDR1 and CDR2: SGHRS and YFSETQ. V was pared by 1 base and J by 1 base, with 8 bases between. This CDR3 region has 14 residues. The DNA for the CDR3 is TGCGCCAGCAGCTTGTGGAGAACGAACACTGAAGCTTTCTTT. It encodes CASSLWRTNTEAFF.

The rearrangement joins TRBV10-3 to TRBJ2-1, with TRBD2 identical over 7 bases. The CDR3 totals 14 residues. V lost 8 bases to trimming and J lost 13 bases; unmatched junction nucleotides: 17. Germline assignment: CDR1 ENHRY and CDR2 SYGVKD. The CDR3 protein is CAIGGDSPPSNQFF. CDR3 nucleotides: TGTGCCATCGGGGGGGACTCCCCTCCCAGTAACCAGTTCTTC.

This clone was seen a handful of times. The genes are TRBV5-5 and TRBJ2-5; 12 nucleotides match TRBD1. The junction had 6 bases not matched to a gene; V was cut back by 4 bases and J by 5 bases. CDR3 length equals 15 residues. Germline V gene lookup returns CDR1 SGHKS and CDR2 YYEKEE (reference sequence). The CDR3 DNA sequence: TGTGCCAGCAGCACCGGGACAGGGGGCGCGGAGACCCAGTACTTC. It specifies CASSTGTGGAETQYF. The variable domain in full, with the rest retrieved from reference TRBV5-5 and TRBJ2-5, is DAGVTQSPTHLIKTRGQQVTLRCSPISGHKSVSWYQQVLGQGPQFIFQYYEKEERGRGNFPDRFSARQFPNYSSELNVNALLLGDSALYLCASSTGTGGAETQYFGPGTRLLVL.

The chain has TRBV6-6 and TRBJ2-1; TRBD2 aligns across 11 bases. With V trimmed by 5 bases and J by 4 bases, 1 base remained unmatched. CDR3 length: 14 amino acids. Per germline, CDR1 MNHNY and CDR2 SVGAGI (reference sequence). The CDR3 DNA is TGTGCCAGCAGTCGGACTAGCGGGTACAATGAGCAGTTCTTC. Encoded protein: CASSRTSGYNEQFF.

The chain is built from TRBV7-9 and TRBJ2-7, with TRBD2 identical over 11 bases. With V trimmed by 5 bases and J by 1 base, 1 base remained unmatched. The CDR3 has 14 residues. In germline, CDR1 is SEHNR, CDR2 FQNEAQ (reference sequence). CDR3 sequence reads: CASSPSGRSYEQYF. CDR3 sequence (DNA): TGTGCCAGCAGCCCTAGCGGGAGGTCCTACGAGCAGTACTTC.